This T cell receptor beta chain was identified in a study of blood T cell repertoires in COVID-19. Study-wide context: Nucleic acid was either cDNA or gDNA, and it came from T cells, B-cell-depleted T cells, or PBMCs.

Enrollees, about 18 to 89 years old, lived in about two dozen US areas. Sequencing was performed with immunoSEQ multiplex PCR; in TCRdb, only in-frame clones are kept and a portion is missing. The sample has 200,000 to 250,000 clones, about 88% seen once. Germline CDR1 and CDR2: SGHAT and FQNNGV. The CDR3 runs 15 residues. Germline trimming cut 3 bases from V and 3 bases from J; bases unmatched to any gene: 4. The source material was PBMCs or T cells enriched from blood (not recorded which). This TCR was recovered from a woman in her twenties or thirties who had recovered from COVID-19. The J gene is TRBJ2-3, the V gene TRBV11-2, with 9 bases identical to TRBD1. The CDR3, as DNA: TGTGCCAGCAGCTTTCGGACAGGGGCAACAGATACGCAGTATTTT. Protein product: CASSFRTGATDTQYF. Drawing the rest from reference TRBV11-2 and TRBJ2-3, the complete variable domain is EAGVAQSPRYKIIEKRQSVAFWCNPISGHATLYWYQQILGQGPKLLIQFQNNGVVDDSQLPKDRFSAERLKGVDSTLKIQPAKLEDSAVYLCASSFRTGATDTQYFGPGTRLTVL.